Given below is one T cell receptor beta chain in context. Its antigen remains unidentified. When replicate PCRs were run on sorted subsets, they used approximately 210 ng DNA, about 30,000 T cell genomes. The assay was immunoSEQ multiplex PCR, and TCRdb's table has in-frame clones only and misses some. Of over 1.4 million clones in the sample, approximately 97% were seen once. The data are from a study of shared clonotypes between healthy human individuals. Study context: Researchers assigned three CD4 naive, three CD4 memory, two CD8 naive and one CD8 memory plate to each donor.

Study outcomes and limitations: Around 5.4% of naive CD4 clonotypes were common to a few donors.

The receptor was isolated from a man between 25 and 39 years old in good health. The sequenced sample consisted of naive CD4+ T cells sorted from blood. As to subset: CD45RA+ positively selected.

CDR3 nucleotides: TGTGCCAGCAGTGAAGCGGGATGGGGCGGTGAGCAGTTCTTC. Its translation is CASSEAGWGGEQFF. The V call is TRBV2, the J call TRBJ2-1; D is perhaps TRBD1 (5 bases). The CDR3 has 14 amino acids. Germline-derived CDR1 and CDR2 are SNHLY and FYNNEI. V was cut by 0 bases and J by 9 bases, with 12 bases left in between.